Listed below are T cell receptor beta chains from one sample, sequenced in a study of identical twins. TCRdb processed the 5' RACE reads anew with MiXCR; each CDR3 protein has one entry. Of about 200,000 distinct CDR3 sequences in the sample, about 10% were seen once. What was sequenced was memory T cells sorted from blood. The receptors stem from a man in his forties or fifties in good health. Each CDR3 is given with its conserved first and last residue. The D gene is left open where the match is weak. Clone sizes are given selectively: once, few, many, or a class where the clone is expanded.

D	V	J	size	DNA	CDR3
TRBD2	TRBV12-3/TRBV12-4	TRBJ2-1	.	TGTGCCAGCAGGCGAAGCGGACTAGCGGGAGGGAGCTCCTACAATGAGCAGTTCTTC	CASRRSGLAGGSSYNEQFF
TRBD1	TRBV4-1	TRBJ1-1	few	TGCGCCAGCAGCTCACAGGGGATGAACACTGAAGCTTTCTTT	CASSSQGMNTEAFF
.	TRBV20-1	TRBJ1-5	few	TGCAGTGCTAGAATGCGGGGGAGTCGGAGCAATCAGCCCCAGCATTTT	CSARMRGSRSNQPQHF
TRBD2	TRBV6-1	TRBJ2-1	many	TGTGCCAGCAGGACTAGCGGGCAGTACAATGAGCAGTTCTTC	CASRTSGQYNEQFF
.	TRBV28	TRBJ2-1	many	TGTGCCAGCAGTTTATCTGACAGTAACAATGAGCAGTTCTTC	CASSLSDSNNEQFF
.	TRBV5-5	TRBJ1-2	.	TGTGCCAGCAGCTTGGCGTCGAGGGAGTACTATGGCTACACCTTC	CASSLASREYYGYTF
.	TRBV20-1	TRBJ2-7	many	TGCAGTGCTAGACAGAACCTTCCCTACGAGCAGTACTTC	CSARQNLPYEQYF
TRBD1	TRBV10-3	TRBJ2-1	.	TGTGCCATCAGTGACGGACAGGGAAGGCGTGAGTCCTACAATGAGCAGTTCTTC	CAISDGQGRRESYNEQFF
.	TRBV20-1	TRBJ2-7	.	TGCAGTGCTAGAAACACGGGGTCCTACGAGCAGTACTTC	CSARNTGSYEQYF
.	TRBV7-9	TRBJ2-3	many	TGTGCCAGCAGCTTAGCGCTAGCTAGCACAGATACGCAGTATTTT	CASSLALASTDTQYF
.	TRBV29-1	TRBJ2-2	.	TGCAGCGCGAGATCGAGCAGTGGCACCGGGGAGCTGTTTTTT	CSARSSSGTGELFF
.	TRBV20-1	TRBJ2-2	many	TGCAGTGCTAGAGGAGATAGCGTGTCCACCGGGGAGCTGTTTTTT	CSARGDSVSTGELFF
TRBD2	TRBV3-1	TRBJ2-3	few	TGTGCCAGCAGCACTGGCTGGGCTAGCGGGAGCGATACGCAGTATTTT	CASSTGWASGSDTQYF
.	TRBV6-2/TRBV6-3	TRBJ1-5	few	TGTGCCAGCAGTTACTCGGAGGGGTTTTCCAATCAGCCCCAGCATTTT	CASSYSEGFSNQPQHF
TRBD1	TRBV28	TRBJ2-3	.	TGTGCCAGCAGTTCCGGGACAGGCCTTAACCGGTATAGCACAGATACGCAGTATTTT	CASSSGTGLNRYSTDTQYF
.	TRBV12-3/TRBV12-4	TRBJ2-2	few	TGTGCCAGCAGCCTCAGAGGTGGGAGGGAGCTGTTTTTT	CASSLRGGRELFF
.	TRBV2	TRBJ2-3	many	TGTGCCAGCAGTGTCGAGGGGAACACAGATACGCAGTATTTT	CASSVEGNTDTQYF
TRBD1	TRBV7-2	TRBJ2-5	few	TGTGCCAGCAGCATTCAGGGGGCGTTTGGGGAGACCCAGTACTTC	CASSIQGAFGETQYF
TRBD2	TRBV5-1	TRBJ2-7	many	TGCGCCAGCGGCCAGCGGGGGGGCAGCGACGAGCAGTACTTC	CASGQRGGSDEQYF
.	TRBV2	TRBJ2-2	.	TGTGCCAGCAGTGTCAGCCAGGAGCTGTTTTTT	CASSVSQELFF
TRBD2	TRBV10-2	TRBJ2-2	many	TGCGCCAGCAGTCGGGACTACCTCACCGGGGAGCTGTTTTTT	CASSRDYLTGELFF
.	TRBV7-2	TRBJ2-3	.	TGTGCCAGCAGCCCGCCTAGCCGTCCGGGCACAGATACGCAGTATTTT	CASSPPSRPGTDTQYF
TRBD2	TRBV20-1	TRBJ2-3	few	TGCAGTGCTAGACACCCGACTAGCGGGGGCACAGATACGCAGTATTTT	CSARHPTSGGTDTQYF
TRBD1	TRBV2	TRBJ2-6	.	TGTGCCAGCAGTGAAACAGGGGGCGTCTGGGCCAACGTCCTGACTTTC	CASSETGGVWANVLTF
.	TRBV5-1	TRBJ2-6	many	TGCGCCAGCAGCTTGGTCGGGGCAGTTGGGGCCAACGTCCTGACTTTC	CASSLVGAVGANVLTF
.	TRBV25-1	TRBJ1-2	few	TGTGCCAGCAGTGAAACAGGGCCCTATGGCTACACCTTC	CASSETGPYGYTF
.	TRBV10-3	TRBJ1-5	many	TGTGCCATCAGTGAGTCTGATAGCAATCAGCCCCAGCATTTT	CAISESDSNQPQHF
TRBD2	TRBV27	TRBJ2-2	.	TGTGCCAGCAGCCTCCTAGAACTAGCGGGAAACACCGGGGAGCTGTTTTTT	CASSLLELAGNTGELFF
.	TRBV7-2	TRBJ1-2	few	TGTGCCAGCAGCTTAGCGTCAAGGGTGAAAGGCTATGGCTACACCTTC	CASSLASRVKGYGYTF
.	TRBV7-2	TRBJ2-1	many	TGTGCCAGCAGCTTAGAGGGGGACTCGGGTCGCAATGAGCAGTTCTTC	CASSLEGDSGRNEQFF
TRBD2	TRBV19	TRBJ2-5	.	TGTGCCAGTAGTAAGGGGGATCAGCGGGGGGGCTCAGAGACCCAGTACTTC	CASSKGDQRGGSETQYF
TRBD2	TRBV7-2	TRBJ2-3	few	TGTGCCAGCAGCCGGGTTCTATCTCGCGGGGGAGATACGCAGTATTTT	CASSRVLSRGGDTQYF